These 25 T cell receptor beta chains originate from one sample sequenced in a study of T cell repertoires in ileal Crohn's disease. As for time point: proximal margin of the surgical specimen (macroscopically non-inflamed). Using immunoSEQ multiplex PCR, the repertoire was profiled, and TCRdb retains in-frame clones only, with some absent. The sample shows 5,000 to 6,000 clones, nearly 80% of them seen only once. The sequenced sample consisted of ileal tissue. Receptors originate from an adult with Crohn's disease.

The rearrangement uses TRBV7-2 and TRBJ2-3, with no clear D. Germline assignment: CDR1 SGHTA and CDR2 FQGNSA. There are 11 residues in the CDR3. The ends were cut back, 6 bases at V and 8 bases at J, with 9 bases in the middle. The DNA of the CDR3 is TGTGCCAGCAGGGGTAGCAGTACGCAGTATTTT. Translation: CASRGSSTQYF. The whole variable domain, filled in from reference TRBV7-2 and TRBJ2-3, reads GAGVSQSPSNKVTEKGKDVELRCDPISGHTALYWYRQSLGQGLEFLIYFQGNSAPDKSGLPSDRFSAERTGGSVSTLTIQRTQQEDSAVYLCASRGSSTQYFGPGTRLTVL.

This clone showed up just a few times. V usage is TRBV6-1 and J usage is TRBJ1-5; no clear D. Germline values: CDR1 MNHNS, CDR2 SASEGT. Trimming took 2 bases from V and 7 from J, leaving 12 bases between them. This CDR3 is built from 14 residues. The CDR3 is CASSELPLGQPQHF. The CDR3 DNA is TGTGCCAGCAGTGAACTACCCCTCGGGCAGCCCCAGCATTTT.

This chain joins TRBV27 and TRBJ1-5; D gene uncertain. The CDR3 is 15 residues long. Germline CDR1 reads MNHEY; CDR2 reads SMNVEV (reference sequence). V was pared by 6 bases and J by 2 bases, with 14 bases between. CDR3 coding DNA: TGTGCCAGCAGCTCCCGCGGTCCACGCAATCAGCCCCAGCATTTT. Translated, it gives CASSSRGPRNQPQHF.

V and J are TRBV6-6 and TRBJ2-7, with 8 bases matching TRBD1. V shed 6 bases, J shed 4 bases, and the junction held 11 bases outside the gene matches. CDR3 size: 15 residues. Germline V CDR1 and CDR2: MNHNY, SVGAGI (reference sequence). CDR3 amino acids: CASRLADRASYEQYF. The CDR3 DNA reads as TGTGCCAGCAGACTTGCGGACAGGGCCTCTTACGAGCAGTACTTC.

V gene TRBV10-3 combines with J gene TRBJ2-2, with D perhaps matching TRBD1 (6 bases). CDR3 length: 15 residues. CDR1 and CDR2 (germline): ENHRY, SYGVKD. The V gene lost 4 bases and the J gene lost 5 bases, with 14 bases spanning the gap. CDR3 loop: CAISGGQGPTGELFF. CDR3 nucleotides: TGTGCCATCAGTGGGGGGCAGGGGCCTACCGGGGAGCTGTTTTTT.

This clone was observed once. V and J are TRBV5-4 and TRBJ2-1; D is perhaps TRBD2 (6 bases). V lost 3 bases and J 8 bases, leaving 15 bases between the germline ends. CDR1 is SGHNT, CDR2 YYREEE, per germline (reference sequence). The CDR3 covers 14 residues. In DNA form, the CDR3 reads TGTGCCAGCAGCTCCCGGGACTCAACGGATGAGCAGTTCTTC. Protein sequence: CASSSRDSTDEQFF.

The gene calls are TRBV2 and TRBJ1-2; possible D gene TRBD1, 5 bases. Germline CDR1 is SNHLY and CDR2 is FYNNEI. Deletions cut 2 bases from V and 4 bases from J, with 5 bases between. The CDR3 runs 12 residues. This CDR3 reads CASSEQGYGYTF. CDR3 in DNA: TGTGCCAGCAGTGAACAGGGCTATGGCTACACCTTC.

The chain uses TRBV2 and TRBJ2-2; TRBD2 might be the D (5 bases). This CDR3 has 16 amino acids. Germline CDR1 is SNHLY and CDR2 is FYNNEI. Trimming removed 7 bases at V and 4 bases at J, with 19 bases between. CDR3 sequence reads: CASTEGTTLGTGELFF. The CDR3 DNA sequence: TGTGCCAGCACCGAGGGAACTACGCTGGGCACCGGGGAGCTGTTTTTT.

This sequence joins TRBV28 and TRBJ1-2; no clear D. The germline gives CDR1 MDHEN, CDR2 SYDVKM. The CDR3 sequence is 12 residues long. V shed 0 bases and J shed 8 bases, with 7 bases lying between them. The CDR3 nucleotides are TGTGCCAGCAGTTTATGGTTGGACGGCTACACCTTC. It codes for CASSLWLDGYTF.

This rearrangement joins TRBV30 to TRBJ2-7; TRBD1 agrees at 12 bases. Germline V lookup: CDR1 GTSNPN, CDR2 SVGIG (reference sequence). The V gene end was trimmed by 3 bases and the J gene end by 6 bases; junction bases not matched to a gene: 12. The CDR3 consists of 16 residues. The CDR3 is CAWSKISGTGGGEQYF. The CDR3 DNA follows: TGTGCCTGGAGCAAAATTTCCGGGACAGGGGGCGGCGAGCAGTACTTC.

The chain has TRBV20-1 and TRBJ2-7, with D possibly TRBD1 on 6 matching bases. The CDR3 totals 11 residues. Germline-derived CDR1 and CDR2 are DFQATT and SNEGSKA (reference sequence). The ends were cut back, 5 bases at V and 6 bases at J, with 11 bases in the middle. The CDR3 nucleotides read TGCAGTGCTGGACAGCGGACCGAGCAGTACTTC. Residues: CSAGQRTEQYF.

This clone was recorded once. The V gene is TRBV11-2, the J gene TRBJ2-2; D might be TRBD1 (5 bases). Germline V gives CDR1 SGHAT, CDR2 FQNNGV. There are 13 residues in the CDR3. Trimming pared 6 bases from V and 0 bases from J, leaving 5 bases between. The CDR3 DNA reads TGTGCCAGCAGACAGGCGAACACCGGGGAGCTGTTTTTT. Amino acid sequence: CASRQANTGELFF.

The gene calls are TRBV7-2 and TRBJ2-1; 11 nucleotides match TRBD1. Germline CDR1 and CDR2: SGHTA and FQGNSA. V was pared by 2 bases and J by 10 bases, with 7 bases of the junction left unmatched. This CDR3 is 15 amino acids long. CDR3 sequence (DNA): TGTGCCAGCAGCTTACAAGGACAGGGGGCTGGGGAGCAGTTCTTC. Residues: CASSLQGQGAGEQFF.

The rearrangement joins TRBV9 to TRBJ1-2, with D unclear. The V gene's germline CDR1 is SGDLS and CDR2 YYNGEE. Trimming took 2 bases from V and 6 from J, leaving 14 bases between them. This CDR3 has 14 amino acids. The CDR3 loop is CASSVYGNQDGYTF. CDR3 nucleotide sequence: TGTGCCAGCAGCGTGTATGGAAATCAGGATGGCTACACCTTC.

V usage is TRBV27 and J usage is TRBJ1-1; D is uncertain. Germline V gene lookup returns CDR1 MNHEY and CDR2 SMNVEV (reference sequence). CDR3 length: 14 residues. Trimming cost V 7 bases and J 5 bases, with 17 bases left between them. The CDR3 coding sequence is TGTGCCAGCAACTTCATCGCAACGAGTACTGAAGCTTTCTTT. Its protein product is CASNFIATSTEAFF.

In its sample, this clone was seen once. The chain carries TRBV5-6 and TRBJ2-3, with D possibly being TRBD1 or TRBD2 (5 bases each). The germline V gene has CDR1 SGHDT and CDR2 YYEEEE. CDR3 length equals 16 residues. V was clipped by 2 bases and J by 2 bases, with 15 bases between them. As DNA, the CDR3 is TGTGCCAGCAGCTTACATACCGGGACCACCACAGATACGCAGTATTTT. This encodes CASSLHTGTTTDTQYF.

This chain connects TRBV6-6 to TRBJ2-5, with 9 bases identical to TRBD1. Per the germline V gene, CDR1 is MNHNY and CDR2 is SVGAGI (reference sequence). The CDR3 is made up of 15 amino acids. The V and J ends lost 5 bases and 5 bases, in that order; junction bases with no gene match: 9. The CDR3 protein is CASSTGQGNTETQYF. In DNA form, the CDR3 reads TGTGCCAGCAGTACGGGACAGGGTAATACGGAGACCCAGTACTTC.

The CDR3 spells CASSFESSGNTIYF. In DNA, the CDR3 is TGCGCCAGCAGCTTCGAGAGCTCTGGAAACACCATATATTTT. This chain uses TRBV5-1 with TRBJ1-3; D remains ambiguous. This CDR3 spans 14 amino acids. V was trimmed by 2 bases and J by 0 bases, leaving 6 bases between them. Germline CDR1 SGHRS, CDR2 YFSETQ.

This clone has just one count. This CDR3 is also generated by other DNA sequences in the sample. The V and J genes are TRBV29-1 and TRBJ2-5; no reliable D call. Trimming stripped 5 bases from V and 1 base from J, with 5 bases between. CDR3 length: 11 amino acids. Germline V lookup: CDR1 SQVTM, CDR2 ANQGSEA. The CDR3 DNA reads TGCAGCGTTCGACTCCAAGAGACCCAGTACTTC. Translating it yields CSVRLQETQYF.

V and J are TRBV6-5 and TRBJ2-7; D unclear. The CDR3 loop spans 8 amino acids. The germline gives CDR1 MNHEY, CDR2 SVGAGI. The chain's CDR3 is CTTYEQYF. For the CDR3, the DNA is TGTACAACCTACGAGCAGTACTTC.

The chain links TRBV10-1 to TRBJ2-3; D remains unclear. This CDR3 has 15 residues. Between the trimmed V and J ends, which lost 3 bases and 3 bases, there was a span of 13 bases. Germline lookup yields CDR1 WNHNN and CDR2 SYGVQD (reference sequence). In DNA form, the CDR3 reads TGCGCCAGCAGTGACGCCGGTCCCGCGACAGATACGCAGTATTTT. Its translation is CASSDAGPATDTQYF.

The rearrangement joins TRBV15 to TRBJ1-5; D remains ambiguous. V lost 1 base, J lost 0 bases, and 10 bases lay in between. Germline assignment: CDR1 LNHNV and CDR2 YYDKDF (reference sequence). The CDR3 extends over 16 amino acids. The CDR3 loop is CATSRGGGVSNQPQHF. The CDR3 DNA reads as TGTGCCACCAGCAGAGGTGGTGGGGTTAGCAATCAGCCCCAGCATTTT.

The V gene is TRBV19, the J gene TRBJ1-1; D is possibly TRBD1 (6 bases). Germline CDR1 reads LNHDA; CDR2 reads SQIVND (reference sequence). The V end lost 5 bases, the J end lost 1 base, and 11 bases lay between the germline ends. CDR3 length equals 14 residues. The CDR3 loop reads CASSYRVGNTEAFF. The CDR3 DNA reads TGTGCCAGTAGTTACAGGGTCGGGAACACTGAAGCTTTCTTT.

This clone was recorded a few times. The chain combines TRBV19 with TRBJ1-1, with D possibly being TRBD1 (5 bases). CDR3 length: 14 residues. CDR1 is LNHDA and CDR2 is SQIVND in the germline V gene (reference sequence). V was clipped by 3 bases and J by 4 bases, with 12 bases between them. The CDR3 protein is CASSIREGGTEAFF. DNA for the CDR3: TGTGCCAGTAGTATCAGGGAAGGTGGCACTGAAGCTTTCTTT.

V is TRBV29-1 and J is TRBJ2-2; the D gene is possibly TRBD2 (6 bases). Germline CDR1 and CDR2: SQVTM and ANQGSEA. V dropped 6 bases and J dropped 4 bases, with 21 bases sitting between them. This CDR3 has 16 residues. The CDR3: CSVSGSSGRGTGELFF. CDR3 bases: TGCAGCGTCTCCGGGTCCTCAGGGCGGGGCACCGGGGAGCTGTTTTTT.